This T cell receptor beta chain was sequenced in a study of cytotoxic CD8 clonotypes in ibrutinib-treated CLL. Whole-study context: Partial responses totalled roughly 24 and complete responses 2; after median about six years, 14 remained remitted and roughly twelve progressed.

Using immunoSEQ multiplex PCR, the repertoire was profiled, and TCRdb retains in-frame clones only, with some absent. This sample has under 45,000 clones, with about 65% found just once. V lost 5 bases to trimming and J lost 16 bases, with 14 bases between them. The germline CDR1 and CDR2 sequences are MDHEN and SYDVKM. CDR3 size: 11 residues. The sequence derives from a human donor with chronic lymphocytic leukemia. The starting material was PBMCs, obtained at disease progression, from a patient treated with ibrutinib. This chain uses TRBV28 with TRBJ1-4, with D tentatively TRBD1 (5 bases). The CDR3 sequence: CASSPGAGRFF. CDR3 DNA sequence: TGTGCCAGCAGTCCCGGGGCAGGCCGGTTTTTT.